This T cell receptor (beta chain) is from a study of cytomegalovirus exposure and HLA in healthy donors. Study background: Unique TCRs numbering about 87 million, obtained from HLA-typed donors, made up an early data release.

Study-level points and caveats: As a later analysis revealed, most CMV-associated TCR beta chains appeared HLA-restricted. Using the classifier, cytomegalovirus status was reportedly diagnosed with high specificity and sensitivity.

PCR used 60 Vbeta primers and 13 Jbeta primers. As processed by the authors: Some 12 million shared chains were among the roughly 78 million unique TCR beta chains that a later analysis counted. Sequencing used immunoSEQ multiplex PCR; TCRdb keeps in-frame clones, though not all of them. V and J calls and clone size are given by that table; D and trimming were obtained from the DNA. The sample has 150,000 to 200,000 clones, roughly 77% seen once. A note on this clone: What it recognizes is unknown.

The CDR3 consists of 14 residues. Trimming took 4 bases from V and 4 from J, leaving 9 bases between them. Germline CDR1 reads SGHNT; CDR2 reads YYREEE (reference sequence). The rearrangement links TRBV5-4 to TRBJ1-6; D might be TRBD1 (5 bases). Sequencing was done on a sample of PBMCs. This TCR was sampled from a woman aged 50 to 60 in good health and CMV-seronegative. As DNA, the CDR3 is TGTGCCAGCAGCCGCCAGGGTTATAATTCACCCCTCCACTTT. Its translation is CASSRQGYNSPLHF.